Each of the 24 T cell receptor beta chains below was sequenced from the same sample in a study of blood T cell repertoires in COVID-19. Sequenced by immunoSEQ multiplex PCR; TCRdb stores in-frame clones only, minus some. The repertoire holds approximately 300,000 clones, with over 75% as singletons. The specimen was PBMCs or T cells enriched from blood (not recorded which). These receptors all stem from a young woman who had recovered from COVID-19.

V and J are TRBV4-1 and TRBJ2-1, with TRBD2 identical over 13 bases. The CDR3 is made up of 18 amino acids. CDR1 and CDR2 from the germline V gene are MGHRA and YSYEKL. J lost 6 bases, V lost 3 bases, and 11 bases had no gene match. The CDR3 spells CASSHKLAGGATLNEQFF. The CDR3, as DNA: TGCGCCAGCAGCCACAAACTAGCGGGAGGGGCTACTCTCAATGAGCAGTTCTTC.

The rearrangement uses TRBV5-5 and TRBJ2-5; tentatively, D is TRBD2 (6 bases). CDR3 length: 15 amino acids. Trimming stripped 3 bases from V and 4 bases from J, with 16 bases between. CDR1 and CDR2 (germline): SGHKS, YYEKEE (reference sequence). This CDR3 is CASSSLSEGTETQYF. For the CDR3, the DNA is TGTGCCAGCAGCTCCCTGTCGGAGGGGACAGAGACCCAGTACTTC.

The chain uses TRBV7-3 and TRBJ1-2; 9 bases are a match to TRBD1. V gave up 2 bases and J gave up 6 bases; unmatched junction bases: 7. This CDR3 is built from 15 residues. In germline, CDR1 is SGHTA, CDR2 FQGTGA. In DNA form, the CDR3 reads TGTGCCAGCAGCTTACGACAGGGGGAAGTGGATGGCTACACCTTC. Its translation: CASSLRQGEVDGYTF.

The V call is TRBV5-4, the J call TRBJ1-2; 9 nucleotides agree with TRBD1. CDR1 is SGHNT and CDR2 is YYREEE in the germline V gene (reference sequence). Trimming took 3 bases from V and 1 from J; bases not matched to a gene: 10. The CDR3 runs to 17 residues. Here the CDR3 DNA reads TGTGCCAGCAGCTCGGGACAGGGAGGTTTTAGTAACTATGGCTACACCTTC. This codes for CASSSGQGGFSNYGYTF.

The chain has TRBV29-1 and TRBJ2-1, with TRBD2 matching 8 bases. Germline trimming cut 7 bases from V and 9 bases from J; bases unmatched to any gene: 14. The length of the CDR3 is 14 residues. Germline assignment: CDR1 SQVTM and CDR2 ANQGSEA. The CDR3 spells CSGTKREWIGEQFF. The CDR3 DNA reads TGCAGCGGTACAAAGCGGGAGTGGATCGGTGAGCAGTTCTTC.

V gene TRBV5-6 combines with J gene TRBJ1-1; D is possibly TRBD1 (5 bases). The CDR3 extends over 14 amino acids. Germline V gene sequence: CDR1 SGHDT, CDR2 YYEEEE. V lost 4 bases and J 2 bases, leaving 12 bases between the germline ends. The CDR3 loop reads CASSTDRFNTEAFF. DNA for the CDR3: TGTGCCAGCAGCACAGACAGATTCAACACTGAAGCTTTCTTT.

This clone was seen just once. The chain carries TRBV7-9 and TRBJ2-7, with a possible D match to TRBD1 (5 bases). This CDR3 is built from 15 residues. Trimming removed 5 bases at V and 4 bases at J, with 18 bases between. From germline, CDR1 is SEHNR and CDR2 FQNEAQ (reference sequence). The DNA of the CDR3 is TGTGCCAGCAGCGAATACAGGCGATCTCTTTACGAGCAGTACTTC. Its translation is CASSEYRRSLYEQYF.

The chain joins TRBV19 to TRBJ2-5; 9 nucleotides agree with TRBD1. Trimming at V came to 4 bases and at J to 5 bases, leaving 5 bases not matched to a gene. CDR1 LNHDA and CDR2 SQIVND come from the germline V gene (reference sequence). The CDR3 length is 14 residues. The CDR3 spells CASSTRDRAETQYF. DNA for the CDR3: TGTGCCAGTAGTACCCGGGACAGGGCTGAGACCCAGTACTTC.

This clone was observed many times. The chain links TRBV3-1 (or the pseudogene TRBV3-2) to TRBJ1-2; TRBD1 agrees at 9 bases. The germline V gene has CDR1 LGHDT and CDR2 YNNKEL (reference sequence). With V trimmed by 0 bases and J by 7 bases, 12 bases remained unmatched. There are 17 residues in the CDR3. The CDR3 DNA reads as TGTGCCAGCAGCCAAGATACAGGGGGCCTCTCATTAGGTGGCTACACCTTC. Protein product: CASSQDTGGLSLGGYTF.

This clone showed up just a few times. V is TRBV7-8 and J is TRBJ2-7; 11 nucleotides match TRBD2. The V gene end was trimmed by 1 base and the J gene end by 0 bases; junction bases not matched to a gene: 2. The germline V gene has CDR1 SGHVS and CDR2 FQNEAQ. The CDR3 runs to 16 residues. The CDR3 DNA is TGTGCCAGCAGCTTAGGCACTAGCGGGAGCTCCTACGAGCAGTACTTC. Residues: CASSLGTSGSSYEQYF.

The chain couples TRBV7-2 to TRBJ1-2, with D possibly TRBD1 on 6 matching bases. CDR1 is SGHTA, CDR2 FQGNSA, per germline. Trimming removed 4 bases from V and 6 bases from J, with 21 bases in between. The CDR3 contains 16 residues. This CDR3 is CASSSRAGGLTNGYTF. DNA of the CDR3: TGTGCCAGCAGCTCCCGGGCGGGGGGCTTAACGAATGGCTACACCTTC. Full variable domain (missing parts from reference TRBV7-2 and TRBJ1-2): GAGVSQSPSNKVTEKGKDVELRCDPISGHTALYWYRQSLGQGLEFLIYFQGNSAPDKSGLPSDRFSAERTGGSVSTLTIQRTQQEDSAVYLCASSSRAGGLTNGYTFGSGTRLTVV.

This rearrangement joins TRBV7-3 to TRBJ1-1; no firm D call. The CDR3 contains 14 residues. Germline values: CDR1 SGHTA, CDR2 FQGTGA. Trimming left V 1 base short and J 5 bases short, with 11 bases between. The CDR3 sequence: CASSLMMGGTEAFF. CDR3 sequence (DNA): TGTGCCAGCAGCTTAATGATGGGAGGGACTGAAGCTTTCTTT.

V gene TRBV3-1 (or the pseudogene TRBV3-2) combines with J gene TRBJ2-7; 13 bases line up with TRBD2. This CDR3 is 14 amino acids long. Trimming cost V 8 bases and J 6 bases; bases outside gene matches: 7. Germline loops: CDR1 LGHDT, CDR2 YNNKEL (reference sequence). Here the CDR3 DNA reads TGTGCCAGCCGGGGGACTAGCGGGGTTGTCGAGCAGTACTTC. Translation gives CASRGTSGVVEQYF.

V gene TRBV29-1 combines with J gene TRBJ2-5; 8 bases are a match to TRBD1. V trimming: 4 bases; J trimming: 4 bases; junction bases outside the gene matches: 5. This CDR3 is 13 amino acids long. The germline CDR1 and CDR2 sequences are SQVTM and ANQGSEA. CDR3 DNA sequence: TGCAGCGTTGTGCAGGGGGCCGGAGAGACCCAGTACTTC. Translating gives CSVVQGAGETQYF.

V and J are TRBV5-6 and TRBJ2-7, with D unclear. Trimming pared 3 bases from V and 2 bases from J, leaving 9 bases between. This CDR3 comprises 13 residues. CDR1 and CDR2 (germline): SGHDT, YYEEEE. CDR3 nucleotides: TGTGCCAGCAGCTCCGGTCCGACCTACGAGCAGTACTTC. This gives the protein CASSSGPTYEQYF.

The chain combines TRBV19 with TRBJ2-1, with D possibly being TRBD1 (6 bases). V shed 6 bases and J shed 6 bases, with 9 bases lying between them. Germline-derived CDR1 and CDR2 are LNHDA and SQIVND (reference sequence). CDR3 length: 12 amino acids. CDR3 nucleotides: TGTGCCAGTAGGGCAGGGGCCAATGAGCAGTTCTTC. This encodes CASRAGANEQFF.

CDR3 nucleotide sequence: TGTGCCAGCAGTGATTGGAGGGAAAACACTGAAGCTTTCTTT. Translating gives CASSDWRENTEAFF. The chain has TRBV25-1 and TRBJ1-1; D is undetermined. V was cut by 3 bases and J by 2 bases, with 10 bases left in between. This CDR3 spans 14 amino acids. The germline gives CDR1 MGHDK, CDR2 SYGVNS.

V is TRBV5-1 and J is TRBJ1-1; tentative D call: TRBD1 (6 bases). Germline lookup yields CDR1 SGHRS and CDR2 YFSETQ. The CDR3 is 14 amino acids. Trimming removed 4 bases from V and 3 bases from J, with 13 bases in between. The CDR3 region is CASSVQKGDTEAFF. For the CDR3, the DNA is TGCGCCAGCAGCGTACAGAAGGGGGACACTGAAGCTTTCTTT.

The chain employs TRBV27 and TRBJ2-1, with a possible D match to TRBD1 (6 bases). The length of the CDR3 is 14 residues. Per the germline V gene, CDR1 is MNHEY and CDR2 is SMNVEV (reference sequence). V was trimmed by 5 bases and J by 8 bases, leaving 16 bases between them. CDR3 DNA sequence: TGTGCCAGCAGTCCCGCGAACCCAGGGGATGAGCAGTTCTTC. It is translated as CASSPANPGDEQFF.

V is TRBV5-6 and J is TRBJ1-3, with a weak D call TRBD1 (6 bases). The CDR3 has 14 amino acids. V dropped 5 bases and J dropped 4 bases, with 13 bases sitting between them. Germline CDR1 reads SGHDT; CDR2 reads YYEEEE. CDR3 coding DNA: TGTGCCAGCAGTAGCTACGGACAGGGAAACACCATATATTTT. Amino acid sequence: CASSSYGQGNTIYF.

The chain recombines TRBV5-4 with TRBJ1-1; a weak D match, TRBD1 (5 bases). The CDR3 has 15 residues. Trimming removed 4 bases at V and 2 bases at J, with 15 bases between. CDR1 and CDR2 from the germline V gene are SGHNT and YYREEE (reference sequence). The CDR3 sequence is CASSVRGHANTEAFF. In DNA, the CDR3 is TGTGCCAGCAGCGTCCGAGGACACGCAAACACTGAAGCTTTCTTT. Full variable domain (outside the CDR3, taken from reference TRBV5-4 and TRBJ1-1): ETGVTQSPTHLIKTRGQQVTLRCSSQSGHNTVSWYQQALGQGPQFIFQYYREEENGRGNFPPRFSGLQFPNYSSELNVNALELDDSALYLCASSVRGHANTEAFFGQGTRLTVV.

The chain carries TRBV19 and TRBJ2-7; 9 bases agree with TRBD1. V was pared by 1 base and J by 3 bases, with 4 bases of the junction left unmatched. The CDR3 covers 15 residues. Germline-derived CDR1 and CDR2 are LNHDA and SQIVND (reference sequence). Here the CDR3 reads CASSIAGTGIYEQYF. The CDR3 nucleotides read TGTGCCAGTAGTATAGCAGGGACAGGGATCTACGAGCAGTACTTC.

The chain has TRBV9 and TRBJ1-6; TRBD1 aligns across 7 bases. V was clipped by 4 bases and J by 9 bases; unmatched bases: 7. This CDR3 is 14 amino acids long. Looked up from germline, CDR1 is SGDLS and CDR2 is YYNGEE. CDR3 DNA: TGTGCCAGCAGCCTGACAGGGTCCTTTTCACCCCTCCACTTT. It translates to CASSLTGSFSPLHF.

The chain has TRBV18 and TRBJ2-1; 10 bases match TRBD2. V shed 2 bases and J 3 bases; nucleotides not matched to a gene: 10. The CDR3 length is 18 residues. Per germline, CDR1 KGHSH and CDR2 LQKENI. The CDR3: CASSPFASGSDNYNEQFF. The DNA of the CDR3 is TGTGCCAGCTCACCATTCGCTAGCGGGAGCGATAACTACAATGAGCAGTTCTTC.